Each of the 9 T cell receptor beta chains below was sequenced from the same sample in a study of blood T cells in healthy people across ages. A second PCR, run for roughly 7 to 11 cycles, used a sample-barcoded 5' primer plus a J-beta primer mix. TCRdb reanalysed the 5' RACE reads using MiXCR and keeps one entry per CDR3 protein. The sample has about 900,000 distinct CDR3 sequences; approximately 59% are singletons. The sequenced material came from blood. Source of these receptors: a man aged 25-45 years in good health.

As to this clonotype: One junction end disagrees with the germline gene, perhaps due to a read error. The rearrangement joins TRBV3-1 to TRBJ2-1; the match to TRBD1 covers 8 bases. Germline V lookup: CDR1 LGHDT, CDR2 YNNKEL (reference sequence). The CDR3 has 13 residues. As DNA, the CDR3 is TGTGCCAGCAGCAAAGACAGGGGTTATGAGCAGTTCTTC. Its translation: CASSKDRGYEQFF.

The chain recombines TRBV6-5 with TRBJ2-1, with TRBD2 identical over 9 bases. The CDR3 sequence is 14 residues long. The trim removed 5 bases at V and 10 bases at J, leaving 9 bases unmatched. From germline, CDR1 is MNHEY and CDR2 SVGAGI. The CDR3, as DNA: TGTGCCAGCAGTGATCCCGGGACTAGCTGGGAGCAGTTCTTC. It translates to CASSDPGTSWEQFF.

The chain recombines TRBV9 with TRBJ2-7; D gene unclear. The germline CDR1 and CDR2 sequences are SGDLS and YYNGEE. V was shortened by 0 bases and J by 2 bases, with 15 bases between the two germline ends. This CDR3 is 16 amino acids long. CDR3 region: CASSVAPALTAYEQYF. DNA of the CDR3: TGTGCCAGCAGCGTAGCTCCGGCCCTAACGGCCTACGAGCAGTACTTC.

V and J are TRBV28 and TRBJ2-6; weak D call: TRBD2 (6 bases). This CDR3 region has 15 residues. The germline CDR1 and CDR2 sequences are MDHEN and SYDVKM. V was shortened by 6 bases and J by 2 bases, with 11 bases between the two germline ends. CDR3 sequence: CASSWAGTGANVLTF. Written as DNA, the CDR3 is TGTGCCAGCAGCTGGGCGGGGACTGGGGCCAACGTCCTGACTTTC.

The gene calls are TRBV11-2 and TRBJ2-4; 8 positions match TRBD1. The V segment lost 5 bases and the J segment 2 bases; nucleotides outside the gene matches: 11. Germline lookup yields CDR1 SGHAT and CDR2 FQNNGV. The CDR3 sequence is 17 residues long. The chain's CDR3 is CASSNWAGGDSKNIQYF. In DNA form, the CDR3 reads TGTGCCAGCAGCAATTGGGCAGGGGGCGATTCCAAAAACATTCAGTACTTC.

This clonotype has more than one count but fewer than ten. The J gene is TRBJ2-1, the V gene TRBV6-2 or TRBV6-3; 8 nucleotides line up with TRBD2. The CDR3 contains 14 residues. J lost 3 bases, V lost 7 bases, and 5 bases had no gene match. CDR1 is MNHEY, CDR2 SVGEGT, per germline. The CDR3 region is CASTTLAVYNEQFF. CDR3 DNA: TGTGCCAGCACCACACTAGCGGTCTACAATGAGCAGTTCTTC.

CDR3 amino acids: CSVEEGSGEQYF. The CDR3 DNA is TGCAGCGTTGAAGAGGGGTCTGGGGAGCAGTACTTC. This chain uses TRBV29-1 with TRBJ2-5; a weak D match, TRBD2 (5 bases). The CDR3 is 12 amino acids. The V gene lost 0 bases and the J gene lost 11 bases, with 13 bases spanning the gap. Germline assignment: CDR1 SQVTM and CDR2 ANQGSEA.

The rearrangement joins TRBV29-1 to TRBJ2-4, with 7 bases identical to TRBD1. CDR1 is SQVTM and CDR2 is ANQGSEA in the germline V gene. The J segment lost 7 bases and the V segment lost 4 bases, leaving 10 bases of the junction unmatched. The CDR3 is made up of 14 amino acids. CDR3 region: CSVGDRGEGNIQYF. DNA for the CDR3: TGCAGCGTTGGGGACAGAGGGGAAGGGAACATTCAGTACTTC.

A remark on this clonotype: Germline and junction disagree at one end, which may indicate a read error. The chain is built from TRBV7-7 and TRBJ2-5, with 7 bases identical to TRBD1. The CDR3 contains 14 residues. From germline, CDR1 is SSHAT and CDR2 FNYEAQ (reference sequence). CDR3 sequence reads: CASSSGQVPETQYF. The CDR3, as DNA: TGTGCTAGCAGCTCAGGACAGGTCCCAGAGACCCAGTACTTC.